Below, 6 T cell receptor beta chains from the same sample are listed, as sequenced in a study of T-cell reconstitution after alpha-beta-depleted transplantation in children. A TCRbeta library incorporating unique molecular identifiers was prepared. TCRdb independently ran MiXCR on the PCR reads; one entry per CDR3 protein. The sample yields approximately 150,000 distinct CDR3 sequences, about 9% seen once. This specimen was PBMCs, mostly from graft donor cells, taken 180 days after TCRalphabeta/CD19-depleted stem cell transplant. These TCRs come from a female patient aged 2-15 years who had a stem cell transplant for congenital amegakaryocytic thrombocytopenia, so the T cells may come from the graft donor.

The CDR3 here is CASSPTGNEKLFF. DNA for the CDR3: TGTGCCAGCTCACCGACAGGAAATGAAAAACTGTTTTTT. The chain links TRBV18 to TRBJ1-4; possible D gene TRBD1, 6 bases. Between the trimmed V and J ends, which lost 3 bases and 5 bases, there was a span of 7 bases. Germline loops: CDR1 KGHSH, CDR2 LQKENI. The CDR3 is 13 amino acids.

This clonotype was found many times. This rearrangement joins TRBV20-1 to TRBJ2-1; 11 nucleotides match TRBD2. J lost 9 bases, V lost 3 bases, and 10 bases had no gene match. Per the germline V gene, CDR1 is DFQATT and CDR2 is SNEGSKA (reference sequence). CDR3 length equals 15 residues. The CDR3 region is CSASGASLAGAEQFF. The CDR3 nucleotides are TGCAGTGCTAGCGGTGCGTCACTAGCGGGGGCTGAGCAGTTCTTC.

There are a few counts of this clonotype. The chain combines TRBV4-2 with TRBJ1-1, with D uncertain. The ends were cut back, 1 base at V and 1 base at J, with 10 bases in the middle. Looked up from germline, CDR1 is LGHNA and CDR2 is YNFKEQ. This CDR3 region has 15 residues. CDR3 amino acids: CASSQVYQPNTEAFF. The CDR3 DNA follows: TGTGCCAGCAGCCAAGTCTATCAGCCGAACACTGAAGCTTTCTTT.

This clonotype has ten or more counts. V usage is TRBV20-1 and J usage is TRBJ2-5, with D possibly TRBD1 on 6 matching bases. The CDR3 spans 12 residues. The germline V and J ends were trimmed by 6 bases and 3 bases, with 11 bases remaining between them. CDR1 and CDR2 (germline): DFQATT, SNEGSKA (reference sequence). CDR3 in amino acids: CSARYREETQYF. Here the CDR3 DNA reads TGCAGTGCGAGATACAGGGAAGAGACCCAGTACTTC.

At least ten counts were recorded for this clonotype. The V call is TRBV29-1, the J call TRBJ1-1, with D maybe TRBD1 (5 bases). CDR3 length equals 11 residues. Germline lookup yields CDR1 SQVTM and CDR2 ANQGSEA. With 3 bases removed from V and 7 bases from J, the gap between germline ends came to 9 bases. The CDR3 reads CSVDVDSEAFF. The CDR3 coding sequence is TGCAGCGTTGATGTAGACAGTGAAGCTTTCTTT.

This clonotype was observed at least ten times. The CDR3 DNA reads as TGTGCCAGCAGCATCCTAGCGGGAGTACAAGAGACCCAGTACTTC. It translates to CASSILAGVQETQYF. This chain connects TRBV7-3 to TRBJ2-5; 10 bases are shared with TRBD2. The ends lost 5 bases at V and 2 bases at J; junction bases unmatched: 5. Germline V gene data show CDR1 as SGHTA and CDR2 as FQGTGA. The CDR3 covers 15 residues.